The rows below give T cell receptor beta chains drawn from one sample of a study of blood T cell repertoires in COVID-19. Produced via immunoSEQ multiplex PCR; TCRdb's table is partial and in-frame only. The sample consists of around 220,000 clones, 75% to 90% of them appearing once. The sample taken for sequencing was peripheral blood. These receptors all come from a human donor in a cohort sampled during active COVID-19. The CDR3 runs from the conserved cysteine through the conserved F or W. Fields, in order: J gene, D gene, V gene, clone size, CDR3 protein, CDR3 DNA. D genes are given only for firm matches. The size of a clone is reported for some rows only, either as once, few or many, or as a class for expanded clones.

>TRBJ2-2|TRBD1|TRBV9|-
CASRRQGAGELFF
TGTGCCAGCAGACGACAGGGGGCCGGGGAGCTGTTTTTT
>TRBJ2-5|-|TRBV5-1|-
CASSWGDQETQYF
TGCGCCAGCAGCTGGGGAGACCAAGAGACCCAGTACTTC
>TRBJ2-2|-|TRBV27|-
CASSLERLNTGELFF
TGTGCCAGCAGTTTAGAGCGGCTCAACACCGGGGAGCTGTTTTTT
>TRBJ1-5|TRBD1|TRBV28|few
CASTGTAWGQPQHF
TGTGCCAGCACGGGGACAGCCTGGGGTCAGCCCCAGCATTTT
>TRBJ2-1|-|TRBV4-2|-
CASSQGAFPPDNEQFF
TGTGCCAGCAGCCAAGGGGCCTTCCCTCCCGACAATGAGCAGTTCTTC
>TRBJ1-2|-|TRBV28|-
CAAWTETNYGYTF
TGTGCCGCCTGGACAGAGACTAACTATGGCTACACCTTC
>TRBJ2-5|TRBD2|TRBV5-1|once
CASSLVASGSSTGTQYF
TGCGCCAGCAGCTTGGTGGCTAGCGGGAGTTCCACTGGGACCCAGTACTTC
>TRBJ1-6|TRBD1|TRBV7-2|-
CASSLDWDSNSPLHF
TGTGCCAGCAGCTTAGATTGGGACAGCAATTCACCCCTCCACTTT
>TRBJ1-2|-|TRBV7-7|-
CASSLGHRVVGYGYTF
TGTGCCAGCAGCTTAGGGCACAGGGTAGTAGGCTATGGCTACACCTTC
>TRBJ2-7|TRBD2|TRBV29-1|-
CSVLRTSGAEGQYF
TGCAGCGTTCTTAGGACTAGCGGAGCGGAGGGTCAGTACTTC
>TRBJ2-3|-|TRBV10-3|-
CAISGPSAADTQYF
TGTGCCATCAGCGGGCCGTCAGCGGCAGATACGCAGTATTTT
>TRBJ1-1|-|TRBV7-2|-
CASSSKPGRTEAFF
TGTGCCAGCAGCTCCAAGCCAGGGAGGACTGAAGCTTTCTTT
>TRBJ2-7|-|TRBV4-1|-
CASSQPSVGGRNEQYF
TGCGCCAGCAGCCAGCCGAGCGTGGGAGGCCGGAACGAGCAGTACTTC
>TRBJ2-1|TRBD1|TRBV27|-
CASNLGQGGLGKQFF
TGTGCCAGCAATTTGGGACAGGGGGGTTTAGGTAAGCAGTTCTTC
>TRBJ2-7|TRBD1|TRBV27|-
CASSKTGFGYEQYF
TGTGCCAGCAGCAAGACAGGGTTCGGGTACGAGCAGTACTTC
>TRBJ2-7|TRBD2|TRBV27|once
CASSQTSGSFEQYF
TGTGCCAGCAGCCAGACTAGCGGGAGCTTCGAGCAGTACTTC
>TRBJ1-2|TRBD1|TRBV27|-
CASSLWQGDYGYTF
TGTGCCAGCAGTTTGTGGCAGGGGGACTATGGCTACACCTTC
>TRBJ2-1|TRBD2|TRBV7-3|-
CASSPGLADNEQFF
TGTGCCAGCAGCCCGGGACTAGCGGACAATGAGCAGTTCTTC
>TRBJ2-7|-|TRBV2|-
CASSATGAEQYF
TGTGCCAGCAGCGCTACAGGCGCCGAGCAGTACTTC
>TRBJ2-7|TRBD2|TRBV5-1|once
CASSLRPSGSYEQYF
TGCGCCAGCAGCTTGAGGCCTAGCGGGAGCTACGAGCAGTACTTC
>TRBJ1-1|-|TRBV15|-
CATSRGLTNTEAFF
TGTGCCACCAGCAGAGGACTGACGAACACTGAAGCTTTCTTT
>TRBJ1-1|TRBD1|TRBV5-1|-
CASSRTGMDTEAFF
TGCGCCAGCAGTAGGACAGGGATGGACACTGAAGCTTTCTTT
>TRBJ2-7|TRBD2|TRBV28|-
CASSLAGGTYEQYF
TGTGCCAGCAGTTTAGCGGGAGGGACCTACGAGCAGTACTTC
>TRBJ2-5|-|TRBV5-4|-
CASSTGSEVQTQYF
TGTGCCAGCAGCACGGGATCCGAGGTTCAGACCCAGTACTTC
>TRBJ1-1|-|TRBV19|-
CASSMVAGNTEAFF
TGTGCCAGTAGTATGGTTGCCGGGAACACTGAAGCTTTCTTT
>TRBJ2-7|TRBD2|TRBV5-6|-
CASSLPGGGLAGAYEQYF
TGTGCCAGCAGCTTGCCAGGGGGCGGACTAGCGGGAGCCTACGAGCAGTACTTC
>TRBJ2-7|TRBD1|TRBV2|-
CASAPGTGGYEQYF
TGTGCCAGCGCCCCCGGGACAGGGGGCTACGAGCAGTACTTC
>TRBJ2-5|TRBD2|TRBV6-2/TRBV6-3|-
CASSYVGGRAEKTQYF
TGTGCCAGCAGTTACGTCGGCGGGAGGGCCGAGAAGACCCAGTACTTC
>TRBJ1-1|-|TRBV29-1|-
CSVEGTLEAFF
TGCAGCGTTGAAGGGACACTTGAAGCTTTCTTT
>TRBJ2-7|-|TRBV5-4|-
CASSLEQGLRGEQYF
TGTGCCAGCAGCTTGGAGCAGGGCCTAAGGGGCGAGCAGTACTTC
>TRBJ1-1|-|TRBV9|-
CASSVTGMNTEAFF
TGTGCCAGCAGCGTAACAGGGATGAACACTGAAGCTTTCTTT
>TRBJ2-7|-|TRBV18|-
CASSLADSSYEQYF
TGTGCCAGCTCCCTAGCGGACAGCTCCTACGAGCAGTACTTC
>TRBJ1-2|TRBD1|TRBV30|once
CAWSSPGRGFNYGYTF
TGTGCCTGGAGCTCCCCGGGCAGGGGGTTTAACTATGGCTACACCTTC
>TRBJ1-1|TRBD1|TRBV2|-
CASSVGQGNTEAFF
TGTGCCAGCAGTGTGGGACAGGGGAACACTGAAGCTTTCTTT
>TRBJ2-1|TRBD1|TRBV5-1|few
CASSSDRGNEQFF
TGCGCCAGCAGCTCGGACAGGGGCAATGAGCAGTTCTTC
>TRBJ2-5|-|TRBV24-1|once
CATSRGQETQYF
TGTGCCACCAGCAGGGGTCAAGAGACCCAGTACTTC
>TRBJ1-1|-|TRBV19|few
CASSISRNTEAFF
TGTGCCAGTAGTATATCCAGGAACACTGAAGCTTTCTTT
>TRBJ2-1|-|TRBV27|-
CASCRRQASYNEQFF
TGTGCCAGTTGCAGACGGCAGGCCTCCTACAATGAGCAGTTCTTC
>TRBJ1-2|-|TRBV10-1|-
CAKVSNGGLYGYTF
TGCGCCAAGGTCTCGAACGGGGGTCTGTATGGCTACACCTTC
>TRBJ2-5|-|TRBV5-4|once
CASSLAGAQETQYF
TGTGCCAGCAGCTTAGCAGGCGCCCAAGAGACCCAGTACTTC
>TRBJ2-7|TRBD2|TRBV27|once
CASSFGLAGGSHEQYF
TGTGCCAGCAGTTTTGGGCTAGCGGGAGGGTCACACGAGCAGTACTTC
>TRBJ2-7|TRBD1|TRBV7-9|-
CASSLVGTGLYEQYF
TGTGCCAGCAGCTTAGTGGGGACAGGGCTATACGAGCAGTACTTC